This T cell receptor (beta chain) is drawn from a study of cytomegalovirus exposure and HLA in healthy donors. Study as a whole: Across more than 350 genotyped donors, roughly 80% landed in the Caucasian-associated ancestry cluster. General observations from the study: HLA alleles showed associations with approximately 15,000 TCR beta sequences in a later analysis, at a 0.05 false discovery rate. Most TCR beta V segments were productive about 90% or about 30% of the time in an earlier analysis.

On this clone itself: Its antigen is unknown.

The V and J ends lost 5 bases and 3 bases, in that order; junction bases with no gene match: 14. Germline assignment: CDR1 SGHVS and CDR2 FQNEAQ. The CDR3 is made up of 20 amino acids. PCR was performed using 60 Vbeta and 13 Jbeta primers. Profiling relied on immunoSEQ multiplex PCR, and the TCRdb table lists in-frame clones only, not all of them. The table has 150,000 or so clones, 85% seen once. The clonotype comes from a man aged 18 to 30 in good health and CMV-seropositive. The rearrangement joins TRBV7-8 to TRBJ2-3; TRBD2 matches 16 bases. The specimen was PBMCs. CDR3 coding DNA: TGTGCCAGCAGCCCTAGACGGGGGACTAGCGGGGGGGCTGGAACAGATACGCAGTATTTT. Translation gives CASSPRRGTSGGAGTDTQYF. Based on the CDR3 plus reference TRBV7-8 and TRBJ2-3, the full variable domain is GAGVSQSPRYKVAKRGQDVALRCDPISGHVSLFWYQQALGQGPEFLTYFQNEAQLDKSGLPSDRFFAERPEGSVSTLKIQRTQQEDSAVYLCASSPRRGTSGGAGTDTQYFGPGTRLTVL.